This T cell receptor (beta chain) emerged from a study of hypomethylating agent response in myelodysplastic syndrome. Study at large: Hypomethylating treatment was azacitidine in about 75% of the 11, decitabine in 3 of 11. Of the myelodysplastic syndrome patients, under 10 were male, 2 female.

The CDR3 is 15 amino acids. The germline gives CDR1 MNHEY, CDR2 SVGAGI. V was pared by 0 bases and J by 0 bases, with 8 bases between. Produced via immunoSEQ multiplex PCR; TCRdb's table is partial and in-frame only. The sample includes around 4,000 clones, about 87% of them seen just once. Whole-study results and caveats: Lack of age-matching between healthy donors and MDS patients could bias comparison.

With respect to this clone: Its antigen is unknown.

This TCR was sampled from a human donor with myelodysplastic syndrome. Sequenced here: bone marrow, sampled before or after starting hypomethylating agent treatment for myelodysplastic syndrome (not recorded which). The rearrangement uses TRBV6-5 and TRBJ1-1; no reliable D call. The CDR3 here is CASSYSTNMNTEAFF. CDR3 nucleotides: TGTGCCAGCAGTTACTCGACAAATATGAACACTGAAGCTTTCTTT.